The clone carrying this T cell receptor beta chain has more than one count but fewer than ten. Antigen: not known. V lost 4 bases to trimming and J lost 0 bases, with 9 bases between them. Germline lookup yields CDR1 MGHRA and CDR2 YSYEKL. This CDR3 has 14 residues. Generated by immunoSEQ multiplex PCR, the TCRdb table keeps only in-frame clones and is missing some. The sample yields roughly 1,800 clones, roughly 68% seen once. The data derive from a study of Tregs in tolerant kidney transplant recipients. Study-level background: After 6 to 7 days with irradiated graft donor PBMCs, CFSE-labeled recipient PBMCs were FACS-sorted. Study findings and constraints: Validation in larger populations is needed because few patients were studied. Expanding Tregs on activated donor B cells appeared to best identify donor-specific TCRbeta clones.

The source is a human donor in good health. The genes are TRBV4-1 and TRBJ1-1; D remains unclear. The sample comprised CD8+ T cells from blood cultured with allogeneic cells. The CDR3 is CASSLDGVNTEAFF. The CDR3 bases are TGCGCCAGCAGCCTAGACGGGGTGAACACTGAAGCTTTCTTT.